Here is one T cell receptor beta chain with its context. Positive CCR7 selection of CD45RO-negative cells yielded the naive CD8 cells, and terminally differentiated effector memory CD45RA+ cells were excluded. The CDR3 runs 13 residues. Germline V gene data show CDR1 as SGHNT and CDR2 as YYREEE (reference sequence). Trimming stripped 2 bases from V and 5 bases from J, with 10 bases between. The sample comes from a study of shared clonotypes between healthy human individuals. Assay: immunoSEQ multiplex PCR; the TCRdb copy retains only in-frame clones and omits some. The sample gives about 590,000 clones, over 95% of which show up once; 0.095% to 0.12% is in the top ten.

The sequencing sample was made of naive CD8+ T cells sorted from blood. The rearrangement joins TRBV5-4 to TRBJ1-1; D is perhaps TRBD1 (5 bases). The clonotype originates from a woman aged 25 to 39 in good health. CDR3: CASSFGGLTEAFF. DNA of the CDR3: TGTGCCAGCAGCTTTGGGGGGTTAACTGAAGCTTTCTTT.